What follows is one T cell receptor (beta chain) and its context. Its antigen target is currently unknown. Base-call qualities are not available, and no considerably larger clone is one nucleotide away. The same CDR3 arises from other DNA sequences in this sample as well. The data derive from a study of shared clonotypes between healthy human individuals (dated by TCRdb to 2020 to 2021). Concerning the study at large: A couple of women and a few men aged 18 to 49 years were included in the cohort. For each donor, CD4 naive and CD4 memory were each run on three plates, CD8 naive on two plates, and CD8 memory on one plate. Blood TCR repertoires of about five healthy adults were deeply sequenced to estimate repertoire size and the extent of clonotype sharing between individuals. To increase sequencing depth and limit assay-specific biases, different laboratories used diverse techniques to prepare libraries and sequence TCR repertoires. Per donor, leukapheresis produced somewhere between about 0.85 and 8.9 billion PBMCs. The investigation overall reported the following: Larger estimated clonotype richness was generally found for naive subsets than for memory subsets. The genetic and exposure-history diversity represented was limited by the small number of donors. Sharing across a few donors was observed for about 5% of naive CD4, 3.5% of naive CD8, 2.3% of memory CD4, and around 0.4% of memory CD8 clonotypes. Sampling was restricted to blood, and TCR repertoires in tissue are likely to differ from TCR repertoires in blood. Even with the large sequencing depth, rarefaction of the sorted-subset datasets indicated that sequencing was incomplete. Pairwise subsampling led to the expectation that sequencing depth would affect the degree of clonotype sharing among donors. Clonotypes shared by all four sorted-subset donors showed higher generation probabilities than non-shared clonotypes.

At the junction V is shortened by 3 bases and J by 1 base; bases outside the gene matches: 3. The CDR3 runs 14 amino acids, cysteine and phenylalanine included. This entry keeps only the CDR3 DNA: 42 bases, framed from base 1. CDR1 MNHNS and CDR2 SASEGT were looked up in the germline V gene. TCR CDR3 regions were amplified from genomic DNA by multiplex PCR using the deep immunoSEQ assay. Genomic DNA extracted from each cell subset was distributed evenly over all wells of several immunoSEQ 96-well plates, and each plate served as one replicate. For sorted subsets, around 0.2 ug of genomic DNA, equivalent to around 29,000 T cell genomes, went into each replicate PCR. The purified libraries were quantified using a Qubit 3.0 fluorometer, sized with a Bioanalyzer 2100, and then quantified again using the KAPA Library Quantification kit. A separate single-read 150-cycle Illumina NextSeq 550 flow cell was used to sequence each immunoSEQ 96-well plate. The paper's processing steps were these. Because the immunoSEQ output included only junctional sequences and no quality scores, the filtering could not be the same as the filtering used for full-length reads. Sequences were annotated with PyIR, a Python wrapper for IgBLAST v1.9, using IMGT germline references to assign V/J genes and CDR3. Reads with weak V/J assignments (E-value above 1e-6), missing CDR3, stop codons, out-of-frame junctions, or ambiguous translated residues were removed. V3J clonotypes were defined as sequences sharing an identical inferred V gene, J gene, and CDR3 amino acid sequence. Percentage overlap between repertoires was calculated by dividing the number of shared unique clonotypes by the size of the smaller repertoire. Repertoire richness was assessed with RTK rarefaction, the Chao1 estimator, and Recon v2.1 estimates of unobserved clonotypes. Generation probabilities for all TCRbeta clonotypes obtained by the gDNA method from a handful of donors were computed using OLGA. Not all clones reach the TCRdb copy of this immuneACCESS table, which keeps in-frame sequences only. Checked studies attribute under half of the gap to unresolved V genes and leave the rest unexplained. V, J and clone size derive from that table, while D and trimming were established from the DNA sequence. The sample includes more than 2 million clones, with less than 95% observed a single time. Roughly 1% of the sample lies in the top ten.

For the CD8 naive samples, CD45RO-negative cells were positively selected for CCR7, yielding a CD45RA+CCR7+ population from which TemRA cells were excluded. Donors were healthy HIV-negative adults with no recently reported acute infections or vaccinations. Only Caucasian adults living in Nashville, Tennessee, USA were represented among the donors. Blood was collected by leukapheresis, and PBMCs were isolated by Ficoll-Histopaque density gradient centrifugation and then cryopreserved in liquid nitrogen vapor phase. Purity and quantity of every magnetically sorted T cell population were checked by analytical flow cytometry. From each sorted fraction, genomic DNA was isolated and quantified by UV absorbance on a Nanodrop 2000c.

The V and J segments used are TRBV6-1 and TRBJ2-7; 7 central bases correspond to TRBD2. The clonotype originates from a man between 18 and 35 years old in good health. The sequenced sample was naive CD8+ T cells sorted from blood. This sample's cell subset or site label indicates: CD45RA+CCR7+. The CDR3 corresponds to CASSDRGLSYEQYF. The sequenced DNA is TGTGCCAGCAGTGATAGGGGACTATCCTACGAGCAGTACTTC.